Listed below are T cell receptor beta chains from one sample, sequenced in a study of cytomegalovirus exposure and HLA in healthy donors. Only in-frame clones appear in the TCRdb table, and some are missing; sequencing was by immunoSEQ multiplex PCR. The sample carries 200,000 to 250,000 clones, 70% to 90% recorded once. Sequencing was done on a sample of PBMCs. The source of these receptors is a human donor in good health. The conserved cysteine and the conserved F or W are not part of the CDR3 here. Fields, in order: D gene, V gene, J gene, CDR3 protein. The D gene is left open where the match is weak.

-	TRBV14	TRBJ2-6	ASSVRVSGANVLT
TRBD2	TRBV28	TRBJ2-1	ASSLAVGLYNEQF
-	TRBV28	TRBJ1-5	ASGKMEGYNQPQH
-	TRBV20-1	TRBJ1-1	SAVANTEAF
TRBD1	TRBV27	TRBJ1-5	ASRSGQGSYSNQPQH
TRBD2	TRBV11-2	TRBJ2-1	ASSPGRTSGAQQF
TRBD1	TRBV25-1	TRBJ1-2	ASSEFFLQGDGYT
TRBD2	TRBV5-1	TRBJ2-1	ASSSLLAGKGNEQF
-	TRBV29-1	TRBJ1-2	SVESPGGLGYT
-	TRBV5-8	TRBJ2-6	ASSLLGDSGANVLT
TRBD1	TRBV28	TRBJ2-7	ASTTEGTGQKQY
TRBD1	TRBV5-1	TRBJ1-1	ASGERTGSATEAF
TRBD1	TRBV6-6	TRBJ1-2	ANGQGANYGYT
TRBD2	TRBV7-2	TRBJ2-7	ASSAYGLAGGSGYEQY
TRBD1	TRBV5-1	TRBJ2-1	ASSWGQEYNEQF
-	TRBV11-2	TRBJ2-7	ASSLGGWLSRQY
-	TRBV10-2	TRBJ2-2	ASIGGPNTGELF
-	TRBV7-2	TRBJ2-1	ASSLVTASNEQF
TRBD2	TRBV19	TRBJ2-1	ASSIAAGVIYEQF
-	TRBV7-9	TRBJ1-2	ASSTSSGFNYGYT
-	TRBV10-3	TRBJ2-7	AISEGSSDGPGEQY
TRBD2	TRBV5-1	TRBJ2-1	ASSGGLGLGNEQF
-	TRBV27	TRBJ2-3	ASSTVGATQY
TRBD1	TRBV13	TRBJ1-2	ASSLGTGGCT
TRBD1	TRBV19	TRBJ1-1	ASTTDRVGREAF
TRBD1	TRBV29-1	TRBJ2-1	SVEFGPRNRGITYNEQF
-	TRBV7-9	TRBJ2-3	ASSSRGSSTDTQY
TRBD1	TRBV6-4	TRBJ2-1	ASSPGTGGRYNEQF
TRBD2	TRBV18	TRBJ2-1	ASSPPGGSGHEQF
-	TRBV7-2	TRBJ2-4	ASSSLGTHRDIQY
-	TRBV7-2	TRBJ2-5	ASSFSPGQETQY
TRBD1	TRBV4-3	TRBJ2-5	ASSQEGTGEETQY
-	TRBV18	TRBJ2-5	ASSPLGGEETQY
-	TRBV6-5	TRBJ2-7	ASSYSTSGTYEQY
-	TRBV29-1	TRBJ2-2	SASGTQPTGELF
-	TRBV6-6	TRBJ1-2	ASSNYEGYT
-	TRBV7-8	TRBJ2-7	ASSLDRRSYEQY
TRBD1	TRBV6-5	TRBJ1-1	ASSTRDRATEAF
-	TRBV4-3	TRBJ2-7	ASSDNRGGREQY
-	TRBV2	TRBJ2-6	ASRRGFLASGANVLT